Given below is one T cell receptor beta chain in context. Its antigen is not known. Donors likely had unrecorded immune exposures despite being nominally healthy when sampled. Vbeta (60) and Jbeta (13) primers were used in the PCR. Some clones are missing from TCRdb's copy, which holds only in-frame ones; the method was immunoSEQ multiplex PCR. The sample lists roughly 150,000 clones; approximately 88% were seen once. This sample is part of a study of cytomegalovirus exposure and HLA in healthy donors. About the study: Earlier work reported 90 million to 120 million unique TCR beta sequences from 170 million or so T cells.

The study, taken as a whole, reports: A later analysis linked a missense DCLRE1C variant to TCR beta V- and J-gene trimming. 150 to 200 TCR beta chains were listed as cytomegalovirus-associated.

The CDR3 has 16 residues. The germline V gene encodes CDR1 SNHLY and CDR2 FYNNEI. The V and J ends lost 3 bases and 5 bases, in that order; junction bases with no gene match: 11. Source material: PBMCs. This clonotype was sampled from a woman younger than 30 in good health and CMV-seronegative. This rearrangement joins TRBV2 to TRBJ2-5; 8 positions match TRBD2. Here the CDR3 DNA reads TGTGCCAGCAGTGAGAGATTAGCGGGGCCCGGGGAGACCCAGTACTTC. This encodes CASSERLAGPGETQYF. The variable domain in full, with the rest retrieved from reference TRBV2 and TRBJ2-5, is EPEVTQTPSHQVTQMGQEVILRCVPISNHLYFYWYRQILGQKVEFLVSFYNNEISEKSEIFDDQFSVERPDGSNFTLKIRSTKLEDSAMYFCASSERLAGPGETQYFGPGTRLLVL.